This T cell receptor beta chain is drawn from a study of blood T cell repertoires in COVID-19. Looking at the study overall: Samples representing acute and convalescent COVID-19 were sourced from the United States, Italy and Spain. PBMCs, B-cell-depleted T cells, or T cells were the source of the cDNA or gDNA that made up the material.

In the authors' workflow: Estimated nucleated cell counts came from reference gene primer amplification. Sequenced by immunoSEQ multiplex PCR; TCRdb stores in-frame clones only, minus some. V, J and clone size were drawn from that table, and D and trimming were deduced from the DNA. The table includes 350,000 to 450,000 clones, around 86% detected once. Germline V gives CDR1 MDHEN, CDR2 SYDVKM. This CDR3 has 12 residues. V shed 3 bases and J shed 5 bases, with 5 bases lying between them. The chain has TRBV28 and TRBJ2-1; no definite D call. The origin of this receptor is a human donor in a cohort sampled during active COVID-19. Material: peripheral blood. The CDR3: CASSLEHNEQFF. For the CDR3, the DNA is TGTGCCAGCAGTTTGGAGCACAATGAGCAGTTCTTC.